These 8 T cell receptor beta chains were all obtained from the same sample, sequenced in a study of beta chain features in type 1 diabetes. The study reverse transcribed the entire isolated RNA, so it sequenced expressed TCRB transcripts. The repertoire was sequenced with immunoSEQ multiplex PCR; TCRdb's copy has only in-frame clones and lacks some. This table has hundreds of thousands of clones, roughly 16% appearing once. The sequencing sample was made of naive CD4+ T cells from blood. These receptors were obtained from a woman between 18 and 30 years old in good health.

The chain uses TRBV7-8 and TRBJ2-1; 15 bases map to TRBD2. The CDR3 is 17 amino acids. With 5 bases clipped from V and 10 bases from J, the junction kept 12 bases outside the gene matches. From germline, CDR1 is SGHVS and CDR2 FQNEAQ. The CDR3 reads CASSLRYGTSGRNEQFF. In DNA form, the CDR3 reads TGTGCCAGCAGCCTCCGGTATGGGACTAGCGGGAGGAACGAGCAGTTCTTC.

The rearrangement joins TRBV6-5 to TRBJ1-2; the match to TRBD1 covers 9 bases. This CDR3 has 14 amino acids. Germline V lookup: CDR1 MNHEY, CDR2 SVGAGI. Trimming at V came to 0 bases and at J to 8 bases, leaving 4 bases not matched to a gene. The CDR3 DNA is TGTGCCAGCAGTTACTCGGGACAGGGTGTCGGCTACACCTTC. The encoded protein is CASSYSGQGVGYTF.

The genes are TRBV4-1 and TRBJ2-2; tentative D call: TRBD1 (6 bases). CDR3 length equals 16 residues. The V end lost 0 bases, the J end lost 5 bases, and 13 bases lay between the germline ends. Germline V CDR1 and CDR2: MGHRA, YSYEKL. The CDR3 bases are TGCGCCAGCAGCCAAGATTATCAGGGGCCGACCGGGGAGCTGTTTTTT. This translates into CASSQDYQGPTGELFF.

The V gene is TRBV7-9, the J gene TRBJ2-1; 10 bases fit TRBD1. The J segment lost 6 bases and the V segment lost 5 bases, leaving 4 bases of the junction unmatched. The CDR3 is 14 amino acids. The V gene's germline CDR1 is SEHNR and CDR2 FQNEAQ (reference sequence). CDR3 DNA: TGTGCCAGCAGCCCGGGACAGGGGCGCAATGAGCAGTTCTTC. This gives the protein CASSPGQGRNEQFF.

The gene calls are TRBV5-1 and TRBJ2-2, with TRBD2 matching over 7 bases. J was trimmed by 0 bases and V by 6 bases; bases with no gene match: 2. This CDR3 is 14 amino acids long. CDR1 is SGHRS and CDR2 is YFSETQ in the germline V gene. CDR3 region: CASTGLANTGELFF. DNA for the CDR3: TGCGCCAGCACAGGACTAGCGAACACCGGGGAGCTGTTTTTT.

This clone was observed once. J is TRBJ2-1 and V is TRBV2; possibly TRBD2 for D (6 bases). The germline V gene has CDR1 SNHLY and CDR2 FYNNEI. The germline V and J ends were trimmed by 6 bases and 9 bases, with 21 bases remaining between them. This CDR3 region has 15 residues. The CDR3 protein is CASSGTSPSHGEQFF. Written as DNA, the CDR3 is TGTGCCAGCAGCGGGACTTCGCCGAGTCACGGTGAGCAGTTCTTC.

This rearrangement joins TRBV10-2 to TRBJ2-5, with TRBD2 as a possible D gene (6 bases). Looked up from germline, CDR1 is WSHSY and CDR2 is SAAADI. This CDR3 is built from 21 residues. The V gene lost 0 bases and the J gene lost 0 bases, with 26 bases spanning the gap. CDR3 residues: CASSESIIGQVGGAHQETQYF. CDR3 sequence (DNA): TGCGCCAGCAGTGAGTCGATTATTGGGCAGGTGGGGGGTGCCCACCAAGAGACCCAGTACTTC.

The chain carries TRBV29-1 and TRBJ2-2, with 10 bases matching TRBD2. This CDR3 is built from 14 residues. Germline loops: CDR1 SQVTM, CDR2 ANQGSEA. V dropped 7 bases and J dropped 7; count of bases not matched to a gene: 9. The CDR3 sequence: CSAESGRAVGELFF. The CDR3 DNA follows: TGCAGCGCAGAAAGCGGGAGGGCCGTCGGGGAGCTGTTTTTT.